The next 27 T cell receptor beta chains were all read from a single sample in a study of vaccination and CD4 T cells after COVID-19. These TCRs' antigens remain unknown. Noted time point: late sampling 161 to 241 days after vaccination in a few convalescent patients. Stated treatment: roughly 10-day PBMC culture with coronavirus spike peptide pools or control peptides (ViraFEST assay). Cultured CD4+ T-cell DNA underwent Oncomine TCR Beta short-read sequencing. TCRdb passed the PCR reads through MiXCR, listing each CDR3 protein once. The data hold some 24,000 distinct CDR3 sequences, with more than 30% observed a single time. The starting material was CD4+ T cells from blood, cultured in vitro, obtained about 7 months after SARS-CoV-2 vaccination. These receptors all come from a human donor who had recovered from COVID-19.

The chain carries TRBV24-1 and TRBJ2-1; TRBD2 matches 13 bases. This CDR3 comprises 16 residues. The V and J ends lost 3 bases and 2 bases, in that order; junction bases with no gene match: 0. CDR1 and CDR2 from the germline V gene are KGHDR and SFDVKD. As DNA, the CDR3 is TGTGCCACCAGTGATACTAGCGGGAGGGCCTACAATGAGCAGTTCTTC. Residues: CATSDTSGRAYNEQFF.

This chain uses TRBV7-8 with TRBJ2-3, with TRBD2 matching over 7 bases. V was clipped by 4 bases and J by 4 bases; unmatched bases: 11. The CDR3 totals 16 residues. CDR1 and CDR2 from the germline V gene are SGHVS and FQNEAQ. Written as DNA, the CDR3 is TGTGCCAGCAGCTCCCGATTGAGCGGGAAAGCAGATACGCAGTATTTT. This sequence encodes CASSSRLSGKADTQYF.

The rearrangement uses TRBV6-4 and TRBJ2-2; 9 positions match TRBD2. Germline loops: CDR1 MRHNA, CDR2 SNTAGT. The CDR3 spans 15 residues. With V trimmed by 2 bases and J by 3 bases, 1 base remained unmatched. The CDR3 reads CASSDGGRDTGELFF. The CDR3 bases are TGTGCCAGCAGTGACGGCGGGAGGGACACCGGGGAGCTGTTTTTT.

About this clonotype itself: One junction end disagrees with the germline gene, perhaps due to a read error. This chain uses TRBV20-1 with TRBJ2-5; 10 nucleotides align to TRBD2. CDR1 and CDR2 (germline): DFQATT, SNEGSKA (reference sequence). This CDR3 spans 15 amino acids. The CDR3 here is CSASPSGRAEEAQYF. DNA for the CDR3: TGCAGTGCTAGTCCCAGCGGGAGGGCCGAAGAGGCCCAGTACTTC.

The rearrangement links TRBV15 to TRBJ2-2; perhaps TRBD1 as D (7 bases). Germline assignment: CDR1 LNHNV and CDR2 YYDKDF (reference sequence). The CDR3 runs to 15 residues. Trimming took off 4 bases at V and 4 bases at J, with 13 bases between the two ends. The CDR3 DNA is TGTGCCACCAGCATCGGAGGGGGCGGCACCGGGGAGCTGTTTTTT. Translation: CATSIGGGGTGELFF.

The V call is TRBV6-1, the J call TRBJ2-5; TRBD2 agrees at 8 bases. Germline V gene sequence: CDR1 MNHNS, CDR2 SASEGT. Germline trimming cut 3 bases from V and 2 bases from J; bases unmatched to any gene: 8. The CDR3 spans 16 residues. CDR3 sequence: CASSDWGGRTQETQYF. The DNA of the CDR3 is TGTGCCAGCAGTGACTGGGGCGGGAGGACACAAGAGACCCAGTACTTC.

V is TRBV2 and J is TRBJ2-3; 7 nucleotides align to TRBD2. The trim removed 5 bases at V and 9 bases at J, leaving 5 bases unmatched. CDR3 length: 12 residues. Germline lookup yields CDR1 SNHLY and CDR2 FYNNEI. The CDR3 DNA is TGTGCCAGCAGTATGCAAGCGGGAACGCAGTATTTT. Translating gives CASSMQAGTQYF.

This clonotype was seen more than once but under ten times. The gene calls are TRBV7-9 and TRBJ2-7, with 7 bases matching TRBD2. From germline, CDR1 is SEHNR and CDR2 FQNEAQ (reference sequence). The CDR3 is 16 amino acids. V lost 5 bases, J lost 6 bases, and 16 bases stayed unmatched. DNA for the CDR3: TGTGCCAGCAGCCTTCTTGGGGCGGGAGTCCTCGCCGAGCAGTACTTC. Amino acids: CASSLLGAGVLAEQYF.

The rearrangement uses TRBV20-1 and TRBJ1-5; D call uncertain. V gave up 4 bases and J gave up 1 base, with 11 bases separating them. CDR3 size: 14 residues. Germline V gene data show CDR1 as DFQATT and CDR2 as SNEGSKA (reference sequence). CDR3 DNA sequence: TGCAGTGCTACGGCAGAAACAAGCAATCAGCCCCAGCATTTT. This gives the protein CSATAETSNQPQHF.

This chain joins TRBV7-2 and TRBJ2-5; possibly TRBD2 for D (5 bases). Germline lookup yields CDR1 SGHTA and CDR2 FQGNSA. The CDR3 extends over 15 amino acids. V was clipped by 1 base and J by 1 base, with 10 bases between them. CDR3 region: CASSLGAATQETQYF. CDR3 coding DNA: TGTGCCAGCAGCTTAGGAGCGGCCACCCAAGAGACCCAGTACTTC. The entire variable domain, with the rest obtained from reference TRBV7-2 and TRBJ2-5, is as follows: GAGVSQSPSNKVTEKGKDVELRCDPISGHTALYWYRQSLGQGLEFLIYFQGNSAPDKSGLPSDRFSAERTGGSVSTLTIQRTQQEDSAVYLCASSLGAATQETQYFGPGTRLLVL.

V and J are TRBV7-6 and TRBJ2-1; D is possibly TRBD1 or TRBD2 (7 bases each). The CDR3 spans 18 residues. Germline-derived CDR1 and CDR2 are SGHVS and FNYEAQ. V shed 0 bases and J shed 3 bases, with 18 bases lying between them. CDR3 sequence reads: CASSLAPSRGGYYNEQFF. In DNA form, the CDR3 reads TGTGCCAGCAGCTTAGCTCCTTCCAGGGGGGGGTACTACAATGAGCAGTTCTTC.

This chain connects TRBV20-1 to TRBJ2-5; maybe TRBD1 (6 bases). Germline CDR1 reads DFQATT; CDR2 reads SNEGSKA (reference sequence). The V gene lost 3 bases and the J gene lost 2 bases, with 13 bases spanning the gap. This CDR3 is 14 amino acids long. The CDR3 is CSARLGQAQETQYF. CDR3 nucleotide sequence: TGCAGTGCTAGGTTGGGACAAGCGCAAGAGACCCAGTACTTC.

This chain joins TRBV7-3 and TRBJ2-7; TRBD2 might be the D (7 bases). V lost 3 bases and J 2 bases, leaving 14 bases between the germline ends. The germline gives CDR1 SGHTA, CDR2 FQGTGA. The CDR3 covers 15 residues. CDR3 DNA: TGTGCCAGCAGCTTTGAGGGGGGGGGTACCTACGAGCAGTACTTC. This encodes CASSFEGGGTYEQYF.

The chain is built from TRBV4-1 and TRBJ2-5; 10 bases line up with TRBD2. The germline CDR1 and CDR2 sequences are MGHRA and YSYEKL. V lost 1 base to trimming and J lost 5 bases; unmatched junction nucleotides: 7. This CDR3 is 16 amino acids long. The CDR3 here is CASSQGSGRAGETQYF. The CDR3 DNA reads as TGCGCCAGCAGCCAAGGGAGCGGGAGGGCCGGGGAGACCCAGTACTTC.

There are a few counts of this clonotype. This chain links TRBV20-1 with TRBJ2-2; the match to TRBD1 covers 8 bases. With V trimmed by 6 bases and J by 4 bases, 7 bases remained unmatched. CDR1 and CDR2 from the germline V gene are DFQATT and SNEGSKA (reference sequence). This CDR3 is built from 14 residues. The CDR3 DNA reads TGCAGTGCCCAGGGACAGGCGGGCACCGGGGAGCTGTTTTTT. This sequence encodes CSAQGQAGTGELFF.

The chain combines TRBV28 with TRBJ2-7; D could derive from TRBD1 or TRBD2 (5 bases each). V was clipped by 6 bases and J by 0 bases, with 12 bases between them. CDR1 MDHEN and CDR2 SYDVKM come from the germline V gene. The CDR3 consists of 14 residues. This chain's CDR3 is CASRTGANSYEQYF. Here the CDR3 DNA reads TGTGCCAGCAGAACCGGGGCAAACTCCTACGAGCAGTACTTC.

V and J are TRBV20-1 and TRBJ2-2; possibly TRBD2 for D (5 bases). Germline V lookup: CDR1 DFQATT, CDR2 SNEGSKA (reference sequence). Trimming left V 0 bases short and J 0 bases short, with 11 bases between. The length of the CDR3 is 16 residues. As DNA, the CDR3 is TGCAGTGCTAGAGATTTATCGGGAACGAACACCGGGGAGCTGTTTTTT. Translating it yields CSARDLSGTNTGELFF.

This clonotype was seen a few times. The V call is TRBV28, the J call TRBJ2-5, with a possible D match to TRBD2 (5 bases). V lost 6 bases, J lost 4 bases, and 18 bases lay in between. The CDR3 is 15 residues long. Per the germline V gene, CDR1 is MDHEN and CDR2 is SYDVKM. This CDR3 is CASSPGDYWVETQYF. CDR3 in DNA: TGTGCCAGCAGCCCCGGTGACTACTGGGTAGAGACCCAGTACTTC.

This clonotype was observed a handful of times. This chain joins TRBV5-4 and TRBJ2-6, with D unresolved. Germline V lookup: CDR1 SGHNT, CDR2 YYREEE (reference sequence). The CDR3 covers 16 residues. V was pared by 6 bases and J by 1 base, with 14 bases between. The CDR3 DNA reads TGTGCCAGCACCTCTGTTCACATGTCTGGGGCCAACGTCCTGACTTTC. Translating it yields CASTSVHMSGANVLTF.

The V gene is TRBV6-2 or TRBV6-3, the J gene TRBJ2-3; 12 positions agree with TRBD1. CDR1 is MNHEY, CDR2 SVGEGT, per germline. The CDR3 has 15 amino acids. The trim removed 8 bases at V and 6 bases at J, leaving 9 bases unmatched. CDR3 nucleotides: TGTGCCAGCGGGGACAGGGGGCGGTCGTCGGATACGCAGTATTTT. This encodes CASGDRGRSSDTQYF.

This clonotype has a handful of counts. This chain joins TRBV20-1 and TRBJ1-5, with D unresolved. The germline V and J ends were trimmed by 0 bases and 5 bases, with 8 bases remaining between them. This CDR3 comprises 13 residues. The germline gives CDR1 DFQATT, CDR2 SNEGSKA (reference sequence). CDR3 residues: CSARDWADQPQHF. Written as DNA, the CDR3 is TGCAGTGCTAGAGACTGGGCGGATCAGCCCCAGCATTTT.

V is TRBV19 and J is TRBJ2-3; 12 nucleotides match TRBD2. V shed 4 bases, J shed 2 bases, and the junction held 1 base outside the gene matches. This CDR3 is built from 15 residues. Germline V CDR1 and CDR2: LNHDA, SQIVND (reference sequence). This chain's CDR3 is CASSRLAGDTDTQYF. The CDR3 DNA reads TGTGCCAGTAGTAGACTAGCGGGAGACACAGATACGCAGTATTTT.

This clonotype was picked up a small number of times. This rearrangement joins TRBV6-1 to TRBJ2-5; 7 bases agree with TRBD1. Germline CDR1 and CDR2: MNHNS and SASEGT. V shed 6 bases, J shed 5 bases, and the junction held 6 bases outside the gene matches. This CDR3 has 13 residues. The CDR3 protein is CASSKDRVETQYF. CDR3 in DNA: TGTGCCAGCAGCAAAGACAGGGTGGAGACCCAGTACTTC.

This chain links TRBV7-9 with TRBJ2-2, with 8 bases that match TRBD2. This CDR3 has 15 amino acids. With 5 bases clipped from V and 1 base from J, the junction kept 3 bases outside the gene matches. Germline assignment: CDR1 SEHNR and CDR2 FQNEAQ (reference sequence). CDR3 coding DNA: TGTGCCAGCAGCAGAAGCGGGGGGAACACCGGGGAGCTGTTTTTT. This encodes CASSRSGGNTGELFF.

The chain employs TRBV25-1 and TRBJ2-5; 10 bases are shared with TRBD1. Per germline, CDR1 MGHDK and CDR2 SYGVNS. This CDR3 has 16 amino acids. The V and J ends lost 3 bases and 4 bases, in that order; junction bases with no gene match: 8. The CDR3 loop is CASSDWDRGAVETQYF. The CDR3 DNA reads as TGTGCCAGCAGTGACTGGGACAGGGGAGCCGTAGAGACCCAGTACTTC. The whole variable domain, remainder taken from reference TRBV25-1 and TRBJ2-5, is EADIYQTPRYLVIGTGKKITLECSQTMGHDKMYWYQQDPGMELHLIHYSYGVNSTEKGDLSSESTVSRIRTEHFPLTLESARPSHTSQYLCASSDWDRGAVETQYFGPGTRLLVL.

This clonotype was counted a few times. CDR3 sequence reads: CASSPRVGSRNNEQFF. In nucleotides, the CDR3 is TGTGCCAGCAGCCCGCGGGTCGGGAGCAGAAACAATGAGCAGTTCTTC. The V and J genes are TRBV7-9 and TRBJ2-1; D might be TRBD2 (6 bases). CDR1 is SEHNR and CDR2 is FQNEAQ in the germline V gene (reference sequence). This CDR3 contains 16 residues. V gave up 5 bases and J gave up 5 bases, with 19 bases separating them.

This clonotype was counted a few times. This rearrangement joins TRBV27 to TRBJ2-3; 8 bases are shared with TRBD1. The CDR3 has 16 residues. With 6 bases clipped from V and 1 base from J, the junction kept 9 bases outside the gene matches. CDR1 is MNHEY, CDR2 SMNVEV, per germline (reference sequence). The CDR3 region has the DNA TGTGCCAGCAGCAACGACAGGGGCGTGGGCACAGATACGCAGTATTTT. Amino acids: CASSNDRGVGTDTQYF.